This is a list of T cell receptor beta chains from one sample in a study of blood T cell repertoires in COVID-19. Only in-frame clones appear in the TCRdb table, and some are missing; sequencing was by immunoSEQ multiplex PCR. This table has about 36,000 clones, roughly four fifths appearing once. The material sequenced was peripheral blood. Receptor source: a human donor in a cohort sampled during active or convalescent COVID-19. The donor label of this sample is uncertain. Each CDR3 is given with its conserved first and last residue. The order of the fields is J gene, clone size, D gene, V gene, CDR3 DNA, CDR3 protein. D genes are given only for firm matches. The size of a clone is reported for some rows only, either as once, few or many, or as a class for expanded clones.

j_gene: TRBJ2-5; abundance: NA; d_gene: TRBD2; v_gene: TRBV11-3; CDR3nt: TGTGCCAGCAGCGGGGGTTACGGGACTAGCGGGAGTATGGAGACCCAGTACTTC; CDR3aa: CASSGGYGTSGSMETQYF
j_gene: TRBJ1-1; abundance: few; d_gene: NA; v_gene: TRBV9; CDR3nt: TGTGCCAGCAGCGTAATCAGTGCGAACACTGAAGCTTTCTTT; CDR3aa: CASSVISANTEAFF
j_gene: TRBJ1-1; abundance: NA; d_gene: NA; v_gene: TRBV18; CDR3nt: TGTGCCAGCTCACCTAGGACAGAGAACACTGAAGCTTTCTTT; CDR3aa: CASSPRTENTEAFF
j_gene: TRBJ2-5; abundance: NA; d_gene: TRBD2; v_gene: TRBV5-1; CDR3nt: TGCGCCAGCAGCGAAGTTAGTGGCGGGAGTTTGGAGACCCAGTACTTC; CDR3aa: CASSEVSGGSLETQYF
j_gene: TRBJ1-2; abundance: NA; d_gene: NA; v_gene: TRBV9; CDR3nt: TGTGCCAGCAGCGTAGGTCTCTCGGGAGGTGGCTACACCTTC; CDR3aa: CASSVGLSGGGYTF
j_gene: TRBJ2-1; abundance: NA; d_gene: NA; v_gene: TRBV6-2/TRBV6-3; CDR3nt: TGTGCCAGCAGTTTCATTTTACGGGGAAACAATGAGCAGTTCTTC; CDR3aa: CASSFILRGNNEQFF
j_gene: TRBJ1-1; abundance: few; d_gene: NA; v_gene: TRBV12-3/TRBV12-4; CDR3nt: TGTGCCAGCAGTTTTAACAGGAACACTGAAGCTTTCTTT; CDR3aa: CASSFNRNTEAFF
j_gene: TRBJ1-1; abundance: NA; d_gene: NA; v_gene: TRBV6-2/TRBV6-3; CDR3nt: TGTGCCAGCAGTTACCCCCGGGTGAACACTGAAGCTTTCTTT; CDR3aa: CASSYPRVNTEAFF
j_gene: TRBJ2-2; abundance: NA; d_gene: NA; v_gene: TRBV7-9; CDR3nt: TGTGCCAGCAGCTTCCTACGGGCCGGGGAGCTGTTTTTT; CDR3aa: CASSFLRAGELFF
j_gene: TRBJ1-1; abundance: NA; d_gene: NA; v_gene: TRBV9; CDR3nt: TGTGCCAGCAGCCCCTCGGGGGGGGGTGAAGCTTTCTTT; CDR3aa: CASSPSGGGEAFF
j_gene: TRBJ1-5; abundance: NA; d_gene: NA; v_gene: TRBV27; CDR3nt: TGTGCCAGCATAGAATACCGGGGTATCCTAAATCAGCCCCAGCATTTT; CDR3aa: CASIEYRGILNQPQHF
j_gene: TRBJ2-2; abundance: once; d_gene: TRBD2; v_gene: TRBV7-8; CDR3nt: TGTGCCAGCAGCCCACGGGGGGGAGGGGAGCTGTTTTTT; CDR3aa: CASSPRGGGELFF
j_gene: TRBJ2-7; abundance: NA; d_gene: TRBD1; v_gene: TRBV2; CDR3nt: TGTGCCAGCAGTAGAGCCGGGACAGGGTACGAGCAGTACTTC; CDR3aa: CASSRAGTGYEQYF
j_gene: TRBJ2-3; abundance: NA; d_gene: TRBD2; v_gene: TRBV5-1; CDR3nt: TGCGCCAGCAGCTTGGTTCTAGCGGGAGACACAGATACGCAGTATTTT; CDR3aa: CASSLVLAGDTDTQYF
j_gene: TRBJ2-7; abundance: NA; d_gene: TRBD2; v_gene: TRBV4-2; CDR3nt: TGTGCCAGCAGCCAAGAGAGAGGGCTAGCGGGGTACGAGCAGTACTTC; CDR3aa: CASSQERGLAGYEQYF
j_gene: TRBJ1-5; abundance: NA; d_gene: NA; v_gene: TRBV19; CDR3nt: TGTGCCAGTACACTAGCGGGGAGGGTGAATCAGCCCCAGCATTTT; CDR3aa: CASTLAGRVNQPQHF
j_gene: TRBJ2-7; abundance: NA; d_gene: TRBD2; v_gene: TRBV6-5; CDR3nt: TGTGCCAGCAGACTAAAGGTGGGAGGGAGCTACGAGCAGTACTTC; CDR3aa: CASRLKVGGSYEQYF
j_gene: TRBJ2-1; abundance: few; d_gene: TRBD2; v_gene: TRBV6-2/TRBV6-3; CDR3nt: TGTGCCAGCAGTTACTCTGGCCTAGCGGGTGTCTACAATGAGCAGTTCTTC; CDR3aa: CASSYSGLAGVYNEQFF
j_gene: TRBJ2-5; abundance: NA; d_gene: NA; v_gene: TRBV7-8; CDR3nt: TGTGCCAGCAGCTTGGCTCAAGAGACCCAGTACTTC; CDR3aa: CASSLAQETQYF
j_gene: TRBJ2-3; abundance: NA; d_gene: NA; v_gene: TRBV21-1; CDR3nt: TGTGCCAGCAGCAAAGAACCAGGGGGCTTACCCACAGATACGCAGTATTTT; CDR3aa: CASSKEPGGLPTDTQYF
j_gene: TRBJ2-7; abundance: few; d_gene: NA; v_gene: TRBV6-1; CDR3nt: TGTGCCAGCAGTGACCGAGCCATAGCCTCCTACGAGCAGTACTTC; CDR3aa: CASSDRAIASYEQYF
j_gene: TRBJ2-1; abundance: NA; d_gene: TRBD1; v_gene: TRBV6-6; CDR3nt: TGTGCCAGCAGTTACTCGAGACAGGGGGCCTACAATGAGCAGTTCTTC; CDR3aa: CASSYSRQGAYNEQFF
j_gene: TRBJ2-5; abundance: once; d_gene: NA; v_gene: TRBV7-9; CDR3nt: TGTGCCAGCAGCCAAGCGGTAGCAAGGAGGTGGGAGACCCAGTACTTC; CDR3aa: CASSQAVARRWETQYF
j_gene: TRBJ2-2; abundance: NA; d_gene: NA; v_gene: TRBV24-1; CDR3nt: TGTGCCACCAGTGACGCGGGGACCTCGAACACCGGGGAGCTGTTTTTT; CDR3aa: CATSDAGTSNTGELFF
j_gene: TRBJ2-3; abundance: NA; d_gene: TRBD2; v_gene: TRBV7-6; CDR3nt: TGTGCCAGCAGCTTAGCGGCGGGAGCCCCCACAGATACGCAGTATTTT; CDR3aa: CASSLAAGAPTDTQYF
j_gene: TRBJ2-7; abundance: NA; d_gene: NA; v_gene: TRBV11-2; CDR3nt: TGTGCCAGCGGCTCTTACGAGCAGTACTTC; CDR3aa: CASGSYEQYF
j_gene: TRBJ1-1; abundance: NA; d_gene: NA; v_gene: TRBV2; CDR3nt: TGTGCCAGCAGGCGGGGGGGGCGCAACACTGAAGCTTTCTTT; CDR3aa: CASRRGGRNTEAFF
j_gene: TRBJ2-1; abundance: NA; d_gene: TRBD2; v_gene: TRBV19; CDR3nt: TGTGCCAGTAGTGCGGGACTAGCGGTTAGTGAGCAGTTCTTC; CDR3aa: CASSAGLAVSEQFF
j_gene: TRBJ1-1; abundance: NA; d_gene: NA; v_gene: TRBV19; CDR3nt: TGTGCCAGTAGTATACCGCGCAGGGGTCAGAACACTGAAGCTTTCTTT; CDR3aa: CASSIPRRGQNTEAFF
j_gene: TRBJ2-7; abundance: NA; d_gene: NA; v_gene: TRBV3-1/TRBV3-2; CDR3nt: TGTGCCAGCAGCCTCCCTGAGCAGTACTTC; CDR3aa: CASSLPEQYF
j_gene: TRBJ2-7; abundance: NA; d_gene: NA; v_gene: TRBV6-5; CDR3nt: TGTGCCAGCAGTTACTTTGGCAGAAACTACGAGCAGTACTTC; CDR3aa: CASSYFGRNYEQYF
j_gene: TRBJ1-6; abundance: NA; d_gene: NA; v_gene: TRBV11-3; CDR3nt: TGTGCCAGCAGCTTAGAGGTTGGGAGCTCCTATAATTCACCCCTCCACTTT; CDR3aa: CASSLEVGSSYNSPLHF
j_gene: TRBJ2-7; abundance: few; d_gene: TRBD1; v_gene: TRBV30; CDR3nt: TGTGCCTGGAGTCCGGGGACAGGTAGTTCTAGCGAGCAGTACTTC; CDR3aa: CAWSPGTGSSSEQYF
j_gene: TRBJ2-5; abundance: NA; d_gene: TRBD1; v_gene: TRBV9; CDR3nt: TGTGCCAGCAGCGCCCAACAGGGGATGGAGACCCAGTACTTC; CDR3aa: CASSAQQGMETQYF
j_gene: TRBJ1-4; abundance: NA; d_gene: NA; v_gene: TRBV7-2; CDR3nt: TGTGCCAGCAGCTTAGGGAAAGGGGCAACTAATGAAAAACTGTTTTTT; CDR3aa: CASSLGKGATNEKLFF
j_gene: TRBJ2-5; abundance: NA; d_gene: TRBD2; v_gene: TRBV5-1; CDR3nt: TGCGCCAGCAGCGCTAGCGGGAGGGCCGGGGAGACCCAGTACTTC; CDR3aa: CASSASGRAGETQYF
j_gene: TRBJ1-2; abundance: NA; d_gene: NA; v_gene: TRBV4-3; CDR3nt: TGCGCCAGCAGCCAAGATTTAGGGGCAGGGTCTAACTATGGCTACACCTTC; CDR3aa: CASSQDLGAGSNYGYTF
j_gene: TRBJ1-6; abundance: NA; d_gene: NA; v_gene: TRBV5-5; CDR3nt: TGTGCCAGCACCTTGGGAATATTTACAGGGATCCAATCACCCCTCCACTTT; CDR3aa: CASTLGIFTGIQSPLHF
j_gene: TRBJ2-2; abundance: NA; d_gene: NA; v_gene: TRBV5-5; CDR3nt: TGTGCCAGCAGTCCCCGGGGTGCCGGGGAGCTGTTTTTT; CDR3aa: CASSPRGAGELFF
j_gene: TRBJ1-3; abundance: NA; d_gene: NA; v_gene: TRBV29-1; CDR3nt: TGCAGCTCCCATTTACGGGACACCATATATTTT; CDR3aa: CSSHLRDTIYF
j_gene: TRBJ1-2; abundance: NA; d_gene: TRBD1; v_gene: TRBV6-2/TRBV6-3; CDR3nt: TGTGCCAGCAGCTATGGACAGGGGGCCTATGGCTACACCTTC; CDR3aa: CASSYGQGAYGYTF
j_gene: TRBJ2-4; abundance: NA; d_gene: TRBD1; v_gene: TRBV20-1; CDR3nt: TGCAGTGCCCATGGACAGGACATTCAGTACTTC; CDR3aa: CSAHGQDIQYF
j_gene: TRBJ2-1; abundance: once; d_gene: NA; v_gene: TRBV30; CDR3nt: TGTGCCTGGAGTGCCCGGAGGAATGAGCAGTTCTTC; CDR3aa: CAWSARRNEQFF
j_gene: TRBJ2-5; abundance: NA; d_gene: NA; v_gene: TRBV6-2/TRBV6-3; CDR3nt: TGTGCCAGCAGTTTTCCAGCGTTGGAGACCCAGTACTTC; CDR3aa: CASSFPALETQYF
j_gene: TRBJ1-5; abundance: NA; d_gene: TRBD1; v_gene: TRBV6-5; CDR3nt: TGTGCCAGCAGGCCCGGGACAGATCAGCCCCAGCATTTT; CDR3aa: CASRPGTDQPQHF
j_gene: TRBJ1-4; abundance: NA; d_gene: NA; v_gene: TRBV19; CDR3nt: TGTGCCAGTCGGTTGGCAGGGGCTAATGAAAAACTGTTTTTT; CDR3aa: CASRLAGANEKLFF
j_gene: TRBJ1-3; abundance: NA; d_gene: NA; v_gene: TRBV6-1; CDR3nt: TGTGCCAGCAGTGAGACGAGGTCCTCTGGAAACACCATATATTTT; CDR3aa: CASSETRSSGNTIYF
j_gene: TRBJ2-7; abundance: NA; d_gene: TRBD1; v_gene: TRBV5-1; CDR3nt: TGCGCCAGCAGCTTGAGAGCAGGGGGCGTCTACGAGCAGTACTTC; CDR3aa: CASSLRAGGVYEQYF
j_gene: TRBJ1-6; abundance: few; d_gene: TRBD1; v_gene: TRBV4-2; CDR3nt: TGTGCCAGCAGCCAAGAAGAGAGACAGGGGCATTCACCCCTCCACTTT; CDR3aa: CASSQEERQGHSPLHF
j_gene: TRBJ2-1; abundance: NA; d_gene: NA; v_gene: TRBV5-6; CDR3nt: TGTGCCAGCAGCCTGTGGGCGGGGGCCAGGGAGCAGTTCTTC; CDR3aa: CASSLWAGAREQFF
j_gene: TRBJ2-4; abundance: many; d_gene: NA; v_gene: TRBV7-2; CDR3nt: TGTGCCAGCAGCTGGAAGACGGGAGAAAACATTCAGTACTTC; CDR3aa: CASSWKTGENIQYF